This is a list of T cell receptor beta chains from one sample in a study of blood T cell repertoires in COVID-19. The assay was immunoSEQ multiplex PCR, and TCRdb's table has in-frame clones only and misses some. The table includes 300,000 to 350,000 clones, roughly nine tenths detected once. The specimen was peripheral blood. The receptors here all came from a woman in her sixties or seventies with COVID-19, enrolled during active disease. The CDR3 runs from the conserved cysteine through the conserved F or W. A D gene is named only where the DNA matches it firmly.

CDR3: CASSPPGYTEAFF
V: TRBV11-1
D: .

CDR3: CASSLTGANQPQHF
V: TRBV7-3
D: .

CDR3: CASSPPGSGANRYGYTF
V: TRBV18
D: .

CDR3: CASSFFEDQPQHF
V: TRBV28
D: .

CDR3: CASSIRGSGYTF
V: TRBV19
D: .

CDR3: CASSSETRNTEAFF
V: TRBV9
D: .

CDR3: CASSLSGSAGTYEQYF
V: TRBV5-4
D: .

CDR3: CASSLVGPDNSPLHF
V: TRBV7-3
D: .

CDR3: CASSQSGRVYGYTF
V: TRBV23-1
D: .

CDR3: CASSPSPGTAPYNEQFF
V: TRBV7-3
D: TRBD1

CDR3: CASSLVGARNQPQHF
V: TRBV7-9
D: .

CDR3: CASSPRTGELFF
V: TRBV7-6
D: .

CDR3: CASSSGWVAGELFF
V: TRBV11-3
D: .

CDR3: CASDNRGRGYGYTF
V: TRBV19
D: TRBD1

CDR3: CASSLTVPNTIYF
V: TRBV7-9
D: .

CDR3: CASSEQARSGANVLTF
V: TRBV7-6
D: .